A selection of T cell receptor beta chains follows, all from one sample in a study of cytomegalovirus exposure and HLA in healthy donors. The assay was immunoSEQ multiplex PCR, and TCRdb's table has in-frame clones only and misses some. Of over 85,000 clones listed, about 80% are singletons. Sample: PBMCs. These receptors all come from a man aged 40-49 years in good health and CMV-seronegative. Both conserved end residues are part of each CDR3. A D gene is named only where the DNA matches it firmly. Only part of the rows carry a size: once, few, many, or a class if the clone is expanded.

j_gene | v_gene | d_gene | abundance | CDR3aa | CDR3nt
TRBJ2-2 | TRBV29-1 | NA | NA | CSVGAANTGELFF | TGCAGCGTTGGGGCAGCGAACACCGGGGAGCTGTTTTTT
TRBJ1-3 | TRBV10-1 | NA | few | CASSTRDRTPQVSGNTIYF | TGCGCCAGCAGTACCCGAGACAGAACCCCGCAAGTCTCTGGAAACACCATATATTTT
TRBJ1-3 | TRBV9 | NA | NA | CASSVDLQIRNTIYF | TGTGCCAGCAGCGTAGACTTACAGATTAGAAACACCATATATTTT
TRBJ2-3 | TRBV20-1 | NA | NA | CSARKASAQYF | TGCAGTGCTAGAAAGGCTAGTGCGCAGTATTTT
TRBJ1-4 | TRBV9 | TRBD1 | NA | CASGQTGRNEKLFF | TGTGCCAGCGGGCAGACAGGGAGAAATGAAAAACTGTTTTTT
TRBJ2-5 | TRBV28 | TRBD2 | NA | CASSFSGGRYQETQYF | TGTGCCAGCAGTTTTAGCGGGGGACGGTACCAAGAGACCCAGTACTTC
TRBJ2-7 | TRBV6-5 | NA | NA | CASSKNSREQYF | TGTGCCAGCAGTAAAAACAGTCGCGAGCAGTACTTC
TRBJ1-2 | TRBV7-9 | NA | once | CASSPEEATSGYTF | TGTGCCAGCAGCCCGGAGGAGGCCACAAGTGGCTACACCTTC
TRBJ1-1 | TRBV9 | NA | NA | CASSPTRGSPEAFF | TGTGCCAGCAGCCCGACCCGGGGGAGCCCTGAAGCTTTCTTT
TRBJ1-2 | TRBV9 | TRBD1 | NA | CASSVTGTEYGYTF | TGTGCCAGCAGCGTGACCGGGACAGAGTATGGCTACACCTTC
TRBJ1-1 | TRBV7-9 | TRBD1 | NA | CASSLGTGRNTEAFF | TGTGCCAGCAGCTTAGGGACAGGGCGGAACACTGAAGCTTTCTTT
TRBJ1-4 | TRBV5-1 | NA | NA | CASSLFGQGGHEKLFF | TGCGCCAGCAGCTTGTTTGGGCAGGGTGGACATGAAAAACTGTTTTTT
TRBJ2-1 | TRBV10-1 | NA | few | CASSESGAALSNEQFF | TGCGCCAGCAGTGAGTCGGGGGCTGCCCTGAGCAATGAGCAGTTCTTC
TRBJ1-4 | TRBV19 | TRBD1 | NA | CASRTGGGTNEKLFF | TGTGCCAGCCGAACAGGGGGAGGGACTAATGAAAAACTGTTTTTT
TRBJ1-1 | TRBV5-4 | TRBD1 | NA | CASSQTGVAEAFF | TGTGCCAGCAGCCAGACAGGGGTCGCTGAAGCTTTCTTT
TRBJ1-2 | TRBV28 | NA | NA | CASSPIKRVKRGYTF | TGTGCCAGCAGCCCCATCAAGAGGGTAAAACGTGGCTACACCTTC
TRBJ1-3 | TRBV15 | NA | NA | CATSPLRNSGNTIYF | TGTGCCACCAGCCCATTGAGGAACTCTGGAAACACCATATATTTT